One sample yielded the 25 T cell receptor beta chains listed below, sequenced in a study of Ad26.COV2.S vaccination and SARS-CoV-2 variants. This table comes from immunoSEQ multiplex PCR, and its TCRdb copy is limited to in-frame clones, with some not included. Of 250,000 or so clones listed, roughly 89% are singletons. Treatment denoted: 15 to 20 received Ad26.COV2.S at low or high dose, single or two shots; several received placebo; per-sample allocation not given. After the first vaccine or placebo injection, samples were drawn on day 63. The sequenced sample was peripheral blood, obtained in a trial of Ad26.COV2.S vaccine versus placebo. Receptor source: a person between 18 and 60 years old who received the Ad26.COV2.S COVID-19 vaccine or a placebo.

The chain combines TRBV7-9 with TRBJ2-5; 7 bases line up with TRBD1. After removal of 2 bases from V and 2 bases from J, the junction contained 5 bases not matched to a gene. This CDR3 comprises 15 residues. The V gene's germline CDR1 is SEHNR and CDR2 FQNEAQ (reference sequence). CDR3 sequence: CASSLFGQVQETQYF. The DNA for the CDR3 is TGTGCCAGCAGCTTATTCGGACAGGTACAAGAGACCCAGTACTTC.

This clone has only one observation. The chain couples TRBV5-1 to TRBJ2-3, with D possibly matching TRBD2 (6 bases). Germline CDR1 is SGHRS and CDR2 is YFSETQ. The CDR3 is made up of 15 amino acids. The V end was cut by 4 bases, the J end by 1 base, with 13 bases between. This chain's CDR3 is CASSIKPGGTDTQYF. CDR3 nucleotide sequence: TGCGCCAGCAGCATAAAGCCGGGGGGCACAGATACGCAGTATTTT.

The CDR3 DNA sequence: TGTGCCAGCAGCCAAGATCGGGCAGGCTATGGCTACACCTTC. Encoded protein: CASSQDRAGYGYTF. The V and J genes are TRBV3-1 (or the pseudogene TRBV3-2) and TRBJ1-2; no reliable D call. The germline V and J ends were trimmed by 0 bases and 4 bases, with 9 bases remaining between them. The germline gives CDR1 LGHDT, CDR2 YNNKEL (reference sequence). This CDR3 is 14 amino acids long.

This clone occurred a few times. The chain recombines TRBV9 with TRBJ2-7, with D possibly matching TRBD2 (6 bases). Germline lookup yields CDR1 SGDLS and CDR2 YYNGEE. The CDR3 is 13 residues long. The germline V and J ends were trimmed by 4 bases and 3 bases, with 11 bases remaining between them. The CDR3 reads CASSPGVFYEQYF. CDR3 nucleotide sequence: TGTGCCAGCAGCCCGGGGGTCTTCTACGAGCAGTACTTC.

In this sample, this clone turned up a few times. V usage is TRBV7-2 and J usage is TRBJ1-5; TRBD1 aligns across 7 bases. The V and J ends lost 4 bases and 0 bases, in that order; junction bases with no gene match: 6. Germline values: CDR1 SGHTA, CDR2 FQGNSA. The CDR3 is made up of 16 amino acids. The CDR3: CASSYGTVYSNQPQHF. The CDR3 DNA sequence: TGTGCCAGCAGCTACGGGACAGTATATAGCAATCAGCCCCAGCATTTT.

This rearrangement joins TRBV25-1 to TRBJ2-1, with TRBD2 matching 10 bases. V was pared by 2 bases and J by 5 bases, with 9 bases of the junction left unmatched. This CDR3 comprises 17 residues. The V gene's germline CDR1 is MGHDK and CDR2 SYGVNS. The CDR3, as DNA: TGTGCCAGCAGTGAAGCTCCGGGACTAGCGAGAAACAATGAGCAGTTCTTC. Translated: CASSEAPGLARNNEQFF.

The J gene is TRBJ2-3, the V gene TRBV4-3, with 8 bases aligning to TRBD2. V gave up 4 bases and J gave up 0 bases; unmatched junction bases: 12. CDR1 and CDR2 from the germline V gene are LGHNA and YSLEER. The CDR3 spans 18 residues. CDR3 loop: CASSRERRVAGSTDTQYF. Here the CDR3 DNA reads TGCGCCAGCAGCCGAGAGCGACGGGTAGCGGGGAGCACAGATACGCAGTATTTT.

This clone turned up a few times. The chain employs TRBV4-3 and TRBJ2-2; D call uncertain. V lost 0 bases to trimming and J lost 7 bases, with 9 bases between them. The CDR3 is made up of 14 amino acids. Germline values: CDR1 LGHNA, CDR2 YSLEER. CDR3 sequence: CASSQDSGHGELFF. In DNA, the CDR3 is TGCGCCAGCAGCCAAGACTCCGGCCACGGGGAGCTGTTTTTT.

This chain uses TRBV6-2 or TRBV6-3 with TRBJ2-3; a possible D gene is TRBD2 (6 bases). The CDR3 length is 13 residues. Germline lookup yields CDR1 MNHEY and CDR2 SVGEGT. V lost 4 bases and J lost 3, with 8 bases in between. The CDR3 region is CASSFRETDTQYF. As DNA, the CDR3 is TGTGCCAGCAGTTTTCGGGAGACAGATACGCAGTATTTT.

The V and J genes are TRBV18 and TRBJ2-7, with 7 bases lining up with TRBD2. Unmatched junction bases numbered 4, after V lost 0 bases and J lost 2 bases. Germline V CDR1 and CDR2: KGHSH, LQKENI. The CDR3 consists of 15 residues. CDR3 protein: CASSPPRGRTYEQYF. The CDR3 coding sequence is TGTGCCAGCTCACCACCGCGGGGGAGGACCTACGAGCAGTACTTC.

Only one count was recorded for this clone. The genes are TRBV11-1 and TRBJ2-2, with D possibly TRBD2 on 6 matching bases. V dropped 5 bases and J dropped 7 bases, with 11 bases sitting between them. This CDR3 contains 13 residues. From germline, CDR1 is SGHAT and CDR2 FQDESV (reference sequence). Here the CDR3 DNA reads TGTGCCAGCAGCCATGGAGGGGTCGGGGAGCTGTTTTTT. Its translation is CASSHGGVGELFF.

This chain joins TRBV5-6 and TRBJ2-7; the D is unclear. CDR3 length equals 13 residues. V was cut by 4 bases and J by 0 bases, with 8 bases left in between. CDR1 and CDR2 from the germline V gene are SGHDT and YYEEEE. The CDR3 nucleotides read TGTGCCAGCAGCGCCGGGCCCTCCTACGAGCAGTACGTC. Translating gives CASSAGPSYEQYV.

The chain has TRBV7-2 and TRBJ1-3; TRBD1 is a possible D gene (5 bases). Germline CDR1 SGHTA, CDR2 FQGNSA. The CDR3 loop spans 16 amino acids. Trimming pared 0 bases from V and 4 bases from J, leaving 13 bases between. The chain's CDR3 is CASSLAQGTAGNTIYF. The DNA of the CDR3 is TGTGCCAGCAGCTTAGCCCAAGGGACGGCCGGAAACACCATATATTTT.

This clone came up a few times. The chain is built from TRBV6-6 and TRBJ2-1; D not resolved. V was shortened by 2 bases and J by 5 bases, with 7 bases between the two germline ends. Germline CDR1 reads MNHNY; CDR2 reads SVGAGI (reference sequence). The CDR3 is 13 amino acids. The CDR3 loop reads CASSYRANNEQFF. CDR3 DNA sequence: TGTGCCAGCAGTTACCGGGCCAACAATGAGCAGTTCTTC.

The genes are TRBV6-2 or TRBV6-3 and TRBJ2-7; 9 bases map to TRBD2. Germline V gene data show CDR1 as MNHEY and CDR2 as SVGEGT. This CDR3 region has 14 residues. V lost 6 bases and J lost 0; bases outside the gene matches: 3. CDR3 in amino acids: CASSGLAFSYEQYV. The CDR3, as DNA: TGTGCCAGCAGCGGACTAGCGTTCTCCTACGAGCAGTACGTC.

This rearrangement joins TRBV6-4 to TRBJ2-1, with D perhaps TRBD1 or TRBD2 (7 bases each). V lost 3 bases and J lost 4, with 13 bases in between. There are 15 residues in the CDR3. From germline, CDR1 is MRHNA and CDR2 SNTAGT. CDR3 amino acids: CASSEAAGQYNEQFF. CDR3 DNA: TGTGCCAGCAGTGAAGCAGCGGGACAGTACAATGAGCAGTTCTTC.

The chain combines TRBV19 with TRBJ2-3, with D possibly being TRBD1 (5 bases). Germline V gene data show CDR1 as LNHDA and CDR2 as SQIVND (reference sequence). This CDR3 comprises 15 residues. The V end was cut by 5 bases, the J end by 6 bases, with 18 bases between. CDR3 nucleotide sequence: TGTGCCAGTAGTGTTTACGGACAATTAGTTGATACGCAGTATTTT. It encodes CASSVYGQLVDTQYF.

The chain carries TRBV27 and TRBJ1-1, with 11 bases aligning to TRBD1. The V and J ends lost 2 bases and 1 base, in that order; junction bases with no gene match: 9. CDR1 is MNHEY, CDR2 SMNVEV, per germline (reference sequence). The CDR3 is made up of 18 amino acids. The CDR3 loop is CASSLPRDRGGRNTEAFF. CDR3 DNA: TGTGCCAGCAGTTTACCCCGGGACAGGGGGGGTAGGAACACTGAAGCTTTCTTT.

In its sample, this clone was seen once. This chain uses TRBV7-7 with TRBJ2-1, with D unresolved. With 4 bases removed from V and 4 bases from J, the gap between germline ends came to 8 bases. Germline V gives CDR1 SSHAT, CDR2 FNYEAQ (reference sequence). This CDR3 region has 13 residues. The CDR3 sequence is CASSSTIYNEQFF. CDR3 in DNA: TGTGCCAGCAGCTCCACTATATACAATGAGCAGTTCTTC.

This chain uses TRBV7-9 with TRBJ1-2; D gene uncertain. Germline V gives CDR1 SEHNR, CDR2 FQNEAQ (reference sequence). This CDR3 has 11 amino acids. V was trimmed by 1 base and J by 7 bases, leaving 4 bases between them. The CDR3 region is CASSLGRGYTF. The CDR3 region has the DNA TGTGCCAGCAGCTTAGGACGTGGCTACACCTTC.

This chain uses TRBV5-6 with TRBJ1-4; D possibly corresponds to TRBD1 (5 bases). This CDR3 region has 14 residues. Germline lookup yields CDR1 SGHDT and CDR2 YYEEEE. The germline V and J ends were trimmed by 4 bases and 8 bases, with 15 bases remaining between them. The CDR3 spells CASSPYLGGEKLFF. CDR3 coding DNA: TGTGCCAGCAGCCCCTATCTTGGGGGGGAAAAACTGTTTTTT. The variable domain in full, with the rest retrieved from reference TRBV5-6 and TRBJ1-4, is DAGVTQSPTHLIKTRGQQVTLRCSPKSGHDTVSWYQQALGQGPQFIFQYYEEEERQRGNFPDRFSGHQFPNYSSELNVNALLLGDSALYLCASSPYLGGEKLFFGSGTQLSVL.

The genes are TRBV19 and TRBJ1-1; D remains unclear. Germline V gene data show CDR1 as LNHDA and CDR2 as SQIVND (reference sequence). Trimming removed 1 base at V and 7 bases at J, with 10 bases between. This CDR3 has 13 residues. CDR3 DNA sequence: TGTGCCAGTAGTATAGGCCGACTTAGTGAAGCTTTCTTT. Translation: CASSIGRLSEAFF.

The rearrangement uses TRBV29-1 and TRBJ2-5; D possibly uses TRBD1 or TRBD2 (5 bases each). This CDR3 has 13 residues. V was shortened by 7 bases and J by 1 base, with 13 bases between the two germline ends. Per germline, CDR1 SQVTM and CDR2 ANQGSEA. DNA for the CDR3: TGCAGCGCCCCCGGGACGGTCCAAGAGACCCAGTACTTC. This encodes CSAPGTVQETQYF.

V gene TRBV9 combines with J gene TRBJ1-3; 8 bases are shared with TRBD1. Trimming cost V 2 bases and J 0 bases; bases outside gene matches: 10. This CDR3 has 18 residues. Germline V gene sequence: CDR1 SGDLS, CDR2 YYNGEE. CDR3 nucleotide sequence: TGTGCCAGCAGCGTGCACCCCGGGACAGGTTACTCTGGAAACACCATATATTTT. This codes for CASSVHPGTGYSGNTIYF.

The V and J genes are TRBV4-2 and TRBJ2-2, with D maybe TRBD1 (6 bases). CDR3 length equals 14 residues. Trimming took 3 bases from V and 1 from J, leaving 6 bases between them. Germline assignment: CDR1 LGHNA and CDR2 YNFKEQ. CDR3 region: CASSQGQNTGELFF. The CDR3 nucleotides read TGTGCCAGCAGCCAGGGACAGAACACCGGGGAGCTGTTTTTT.